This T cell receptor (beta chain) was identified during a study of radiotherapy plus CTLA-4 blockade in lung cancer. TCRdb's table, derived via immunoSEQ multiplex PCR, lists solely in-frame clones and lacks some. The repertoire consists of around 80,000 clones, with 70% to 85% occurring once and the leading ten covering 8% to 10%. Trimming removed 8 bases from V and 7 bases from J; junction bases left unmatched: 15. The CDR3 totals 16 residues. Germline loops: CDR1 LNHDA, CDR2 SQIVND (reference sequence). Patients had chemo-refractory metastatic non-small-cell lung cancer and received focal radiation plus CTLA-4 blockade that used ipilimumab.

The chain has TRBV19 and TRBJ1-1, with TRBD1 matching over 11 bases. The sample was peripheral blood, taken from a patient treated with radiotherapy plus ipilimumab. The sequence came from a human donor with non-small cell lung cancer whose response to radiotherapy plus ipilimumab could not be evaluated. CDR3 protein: CASHHALSDRGLEAFF. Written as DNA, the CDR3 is TGTGCCAGTCACCATGCACTATCGGACAGGGGGCTTGAAGCTTTCTTT. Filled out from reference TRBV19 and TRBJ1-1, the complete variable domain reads DGGITQSPKYLFRKEGQNVTLSCEQNLNHDAMYWYRQDPGQGLRLIYYSQIVNDFQKGDIAEGYSVSREKKESFPLTVTSAQKNPTAFYLCASHHALSDRGLEAFFGQGTRLTVV.